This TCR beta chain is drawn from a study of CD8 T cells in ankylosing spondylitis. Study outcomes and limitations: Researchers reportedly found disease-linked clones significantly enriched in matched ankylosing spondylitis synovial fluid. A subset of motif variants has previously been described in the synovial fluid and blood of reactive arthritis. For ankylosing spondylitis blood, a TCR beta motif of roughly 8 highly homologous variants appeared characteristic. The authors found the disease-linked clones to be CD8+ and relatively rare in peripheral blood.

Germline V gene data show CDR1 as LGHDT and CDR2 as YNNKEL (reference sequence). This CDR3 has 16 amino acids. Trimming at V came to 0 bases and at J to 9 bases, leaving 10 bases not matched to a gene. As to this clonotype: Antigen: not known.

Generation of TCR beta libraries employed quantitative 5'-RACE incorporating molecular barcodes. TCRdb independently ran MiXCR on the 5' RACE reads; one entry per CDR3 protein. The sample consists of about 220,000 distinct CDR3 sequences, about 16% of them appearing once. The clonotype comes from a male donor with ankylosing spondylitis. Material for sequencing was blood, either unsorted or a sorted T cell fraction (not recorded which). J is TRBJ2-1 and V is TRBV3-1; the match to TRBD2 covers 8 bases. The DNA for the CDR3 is TGTGCCAGCAGCCAAGATTTCAGCGGGGGACTGGCTGAGCAGTTCTTC. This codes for CASSQDFSGGLAEQFF.